Presented here are 14 T cell receptor beta chains from one specimen sequenced in a study of T cell changes during pregnancy in multiple sclerosis. Using immunoSEQ multiplex PCR, the repertoire was profiled, and TCRdb retains in-frame clones only, with some absent. The table records tens of thousands of clones, 80% to 95% of them present only once. The material sequenced was peripheral blood, taken in the second trimester of pregnancy. These receptors originate from a female donor with multiple sclerosis, enrolled in a pregnancy study.

The chain joins TRBV11-2 to TRBJ1-5, with a possible D match to TRBD1 (6 bases). Germline lookup yields CDR1 SGHAT and CDR2 FQNNGV. Trimming took 0 bases from V and 3 from J, leaving 9 bases between them. CDR3 length: 15 amino acids. CDR3 residues: CASSLDRGFNQPQHF. The CDR3 bases are TGTGCCAGCAGCTTAGATAGGGGGTTCAATCAGCCCCAGCATTTT.

This chain joins TRBV19 and TRBJ2-7, with 8 nucleotides matching TRBD1. V gave up 3 bases and J gave up 3 bases; unmatched junction bases: 7. The CDR3 extends over 15 amino acids. Germline CDR1 is LNHDA and CDR2 is SQIVND (reference sequence). In nucleotides, the CDR3 is TGTGCCAGTAGTATCCAGGGGGCCATCGTCTACGAGCAGTACTTC. Translating it yields CASSIQGAIVYEQYF.

Here the CDR3 reads CASKGAGNEKLFF. Written as DNA, the CDR3 is TGTGCCAGCAAGGGGGCGGGTAATGAAAAACTGTTTTTT. The J gene is TRBJ1-4, the V gene TRBV2; 7 bases line up with TRBD1. Losses at the gene ends were 7 bases for V and 4 bases for J; bases not matched to a gene: 3. The CDR3 totals 13 residues. Germline assignment: CDR1 SNHLY and CDR2 FYNNEI.

The chain recombines TRBV5-4 with TRBJ2-1, with 7 bases identical to TRBD2. The CDR3 has 16 amino acids. Trimming at V came to 6 bases and at J to 8 bases, leaving 17 bases not matched to a gene. Germline assignment: CDR1 SGHNT and CDR2 YYREEE (reference sequence). This CDR3 is CASTYGSTGGFYEQFF. In DNA form, the CDR3 reads TGTGCCAGCACTTACGGGTCGACGGGAGGCTTTTATGAGCAGTTCTTC.

This clone was seen more than once but under ten times. This chain uses TRBV18 with TRBJ2-2, with 8 bases lining up with TRBD1. This CDR3 region has 17 residues. The J segment lost 0 bases and the V segment lost 4 bases, leaving 7 bases of the junction unmatched. Per the germline V gene, CDR1 is KGHSH and CDR2 is LQKENI. CDR3 bases: TGTGCCAGCTCACGACAGGGGATAGGGGCGAACACCGGGGAGCTGTTTTTT. It translates to CASSRQGIGANTGELFF.

J is TRBJ2-5 and V is TRBV13; TRBD2 aligns across 9 bases. This CDR3 comprises 16 residues. The V and J ends lost 4 bases and 2 bases, in that order; junction bases with no gene match: 8. Germline assignment: CDR1 PRHDT and CDR2 FYEKMQ (reference sequence). DNA for the CDR3: TGTGCCAGCAGCTCCAGACTAGCGGATACTCAAGAGACCCAGTACTTC. As protein: CASSSRLADTQETQYF.

This clone has only one observation. The gene calls are TRBV23-1 and TRBJ2-1, with TRBD1 matching over 9 bases. TRBV23-1 is an open reading frame whose function is uncertain. Trimming at V came to 0 bases and at J to 7 bases, leaving 16 bases not matched to a gene. This CDR3 is 19 amino acids long. The CDR3 nucleotides are TGCGCCAGCAGTCAATCGTCGGGATTGGGGACAGGGCTACGAAATGAGCAGTTCTTC. Translated, it gives CASSQSSGLGTGLRNEQFF.

The DNA of the CDR3 is TGTGCCAGCAGCCAATTCAGGGGGCTCTACGAGCAGTACTTC. This codes for CASSQFRGLYEQYF. The chain uses TRBV16 and TRBJ2-7; TRBD1 matches 8 bases. V gave up 1 base and J gave up 3 bases; unmatched junction bases: 2. This CDR3 has 14 residues. Germline V gene lookup returns CDR1 KGHSY and CDR2 FQNENV.

This chain connects TRBV19 to TRBJ1-5; perhaps TRBD1 as D (5 bases). The CDR3 totals 14 residues. Trimming removed 5 bases from V and 5 bases from J, with 13 bases in between. Germline assignment: CDR1 LNHDA and CDR2 SQIVND (reference sequence). The CDR3 loop is CASSGSRGDQPQHF. The CDR3 region has the DNA TGTGCCAGTAGTGGGTCTCGGGGGGATCAGCCCCAGCATTTT.

This sequence joins TRBV5-1 and TRBJ2-1; D is uncertain. Looked up from germline, CDR1 is SGHRS and CDR2 is YFSETQ. This CDR3 has 12 residues. Trimming removed 5 bases from V and 8 bases from J, with 11 bases in between. As DNA, the CDR3 is TGCGCCAGCAGTCTCCTTGCGGATGAGCAGTTCTTC. It codes for CASSLLADEQFF.

The chain is built from TRBV28 and TRBJ1-1; 9 nucleotides match TRBD1. Unmatched junction bases numbered 13, after V lost 2 bases and J lost 6 bases. The CDR3 is 17 residues long. Per germline, CDR1 MDHEN and CDR2 SYDVKM. The CDR3 loop is CASSLRSPYRGRPEAFF. DNA for the CDR3: TGTGCCAGCAGTTTAAGGTCGCCCTACAGGGGGCGGCCTGAAGCTTTCTTT.

This clone was seen just once. The chain uses TRBV5-5 and TRBJ2-3; D not resolved. The CDR3 consists of 16 residues. V lost 3 bases to trimming and J lost 2 bases, with 16 bases between them. Germline lookup yields CDR1 SGHKS and CDR2 YYEKEE (reference sequence). Here the CDR3 DNA reads TGTGCCAGCAGCTCCAGGATAACGGTGGTCACAGATACGCAGTATTTT. Encoded protein: CASSSRITVVTDTQYF.

Regarding this clone: One end of the junction is discordant with germline, which a read error may explain. The chain employs TRBV5-6 and TRBJ1-2, with TRBD1 matching over 9 bases. This CDR3 contains 11 residues. Per germline, CDR1 SGHDT and CDR2 YYEEEE. This CDR3 reads CASSPGQGEIF. The CDR3 DNA reads as TGTGCCAGCAGCCCGGGACAGGGTGAAATCTTC.

The rearrangement joins TRBV6-1 to TRBJ1-2; TRBD1 matches 7 bases. CDR1 MNHNS and CDR2 SASEGT come from the germline V gene. The CDR3 consists of 13 residues. Trimming removed 4 bases from V and 8 bases from J; junction bases left unmatched: 7. CDR3 coding DNA: TGTGCCAGCAGTGTCCGGGACAGCGTCGGCTACACCTTC. Residues: CASSVRDSVGYTF.